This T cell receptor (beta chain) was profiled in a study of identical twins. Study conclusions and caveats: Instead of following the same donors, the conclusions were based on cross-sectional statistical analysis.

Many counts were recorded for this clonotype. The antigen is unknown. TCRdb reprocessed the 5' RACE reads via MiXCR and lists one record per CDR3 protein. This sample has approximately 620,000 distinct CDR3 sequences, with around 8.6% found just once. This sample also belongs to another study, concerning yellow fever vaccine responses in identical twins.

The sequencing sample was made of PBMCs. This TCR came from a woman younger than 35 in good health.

The CDR3 here is CSVRDYANSDTQYF. In DNA, the CDR3 is TGCAGCGTACGGGACTACGCGAACTCAGATACGCAGTATTTT. The chain carries TRBV29-1 and TRBJ2-3; TRBD2 matches 7 bases. Germline CDR1 SQVTM, CDR2 ANQGSEA. V lost 6 bases and J lost 4; bases outside the gene matches: 10. The CDR3 length is 14 residues.